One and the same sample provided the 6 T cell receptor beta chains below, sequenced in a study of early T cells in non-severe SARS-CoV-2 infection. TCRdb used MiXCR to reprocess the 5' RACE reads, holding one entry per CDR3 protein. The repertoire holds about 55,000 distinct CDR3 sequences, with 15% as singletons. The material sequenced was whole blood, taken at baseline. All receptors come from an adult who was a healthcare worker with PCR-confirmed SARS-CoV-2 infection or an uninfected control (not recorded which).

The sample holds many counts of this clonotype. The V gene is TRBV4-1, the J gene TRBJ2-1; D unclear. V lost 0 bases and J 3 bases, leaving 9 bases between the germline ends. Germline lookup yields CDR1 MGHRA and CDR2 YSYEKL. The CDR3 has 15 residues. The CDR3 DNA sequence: TGCGCCAGCAGCCAAGATCGGGCAGGCTACAATGAGCAGTTCTTC. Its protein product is CASSQDRAGYNEQFF.

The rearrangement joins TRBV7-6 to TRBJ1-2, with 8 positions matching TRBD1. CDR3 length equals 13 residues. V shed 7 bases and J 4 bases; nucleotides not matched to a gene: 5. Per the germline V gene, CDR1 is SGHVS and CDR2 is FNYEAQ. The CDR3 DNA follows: TGTGCCAGCAAAGGACAGGGCCCCTATGGCTACACCTTC. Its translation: CASKGQGPYGYTF.

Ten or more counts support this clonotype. CDR3 protein: CAWRTSTTDSPLHF. The CDR3 DNA sequence: TGTGCCTGGAGGACCTCTACCACTGATTCACCCCTCCACTTT. The chain is built from TRBV30 and TRBJ1-6; D is undetermined. CDR3 length: 14 residues. V dropped 3 bases and J dropped 8 bases, with 14 bases sitting between them. CDR1 GTSNPN and CDR2 SVGIG come from the germline V gene (reference sequence).

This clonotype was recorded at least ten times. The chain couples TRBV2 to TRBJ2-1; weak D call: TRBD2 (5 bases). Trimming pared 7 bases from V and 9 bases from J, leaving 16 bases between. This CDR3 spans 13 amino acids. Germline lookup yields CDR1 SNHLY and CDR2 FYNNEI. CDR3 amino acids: CASTRILSGEQFF. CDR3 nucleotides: TGTGCCAGCACCAGGATTTTGAGCGGTGAGCAGTTCTTC. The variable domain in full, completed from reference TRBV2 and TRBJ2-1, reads EPEVTQTPSHQVTQMGQEVILRCVPISNHLYFYWYRQILGQKVEFLVSFYNNEISEKSEIFDDQFSVERPDGSNFTLKIRSTKLEDSAMYFCASTRILSGEQFFGPGTRLTVL.

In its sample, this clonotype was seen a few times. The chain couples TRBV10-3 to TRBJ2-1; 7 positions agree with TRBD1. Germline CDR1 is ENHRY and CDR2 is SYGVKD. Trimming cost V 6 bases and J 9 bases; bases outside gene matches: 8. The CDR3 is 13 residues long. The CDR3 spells CAIRDTGDGEQFF. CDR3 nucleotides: TGTGCCATCAGAGACACAGGGGATGGTGAGCAGTTCTTC.

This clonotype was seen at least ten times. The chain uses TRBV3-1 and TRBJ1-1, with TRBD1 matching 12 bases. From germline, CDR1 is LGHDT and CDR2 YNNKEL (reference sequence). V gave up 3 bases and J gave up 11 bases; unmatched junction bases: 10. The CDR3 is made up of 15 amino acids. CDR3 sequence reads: CASSHRGGQGAGAFF. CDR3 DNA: TGTGCCAGCAGCCACAGAGGGGGACAGGGGGCTGGGGCTTTCTTT.